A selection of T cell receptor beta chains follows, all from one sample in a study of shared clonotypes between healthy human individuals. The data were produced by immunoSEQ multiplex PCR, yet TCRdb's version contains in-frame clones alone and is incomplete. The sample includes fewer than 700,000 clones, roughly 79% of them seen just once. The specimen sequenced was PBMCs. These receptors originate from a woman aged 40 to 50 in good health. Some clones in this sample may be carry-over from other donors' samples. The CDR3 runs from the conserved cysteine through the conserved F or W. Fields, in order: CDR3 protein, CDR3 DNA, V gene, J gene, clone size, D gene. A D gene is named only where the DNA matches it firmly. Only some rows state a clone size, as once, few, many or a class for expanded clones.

CASSPRAGNEQFF	TGTGCCAGCTCACCACGCGCGGGAAATGAGCAGTTCTTC	TRBV18	TRBJ2-1	NA	NA
CASSLRPSGTGGSYEQYF	TGTGCCAGTAGTCTAAGGCCAAGCGGGACAGGGGGCTCCTACGAGCAGTACTTC	TRBV19	TRBJ2-7	NA	TRBD1
CASSPWDRGPGGYTF	TGCGCCAGCAGCCCGTGGGACAGGGGGCCTGGTGGCTACACCTTC	TRBV5-1	TRBJ1-2	NA	TRBD1
CASTGDGYTF	TGTGCCAGTACAGGGGATGGCTACACCTTC	TRBV5-3	TRBJ1-2	NA	TRBD1
CASGLDAFTGLNTEAFF	TGTGCTAGTGGTTTGGATGCGTTTACAGGACTGAACACTGAAGCTTTCTTT	TRBV12-5	TRBJ1-1	NA	NA
CASRRDRGGNQPQHF	TGTGCCAGCAGGAGGGACAGGGGCGGCAATCAGCCCCAGCATTTT	TRBV28	TRBJ1-5	NA	TRBD1
CASSSSREGTDTQYF	TGTGCCAGCTCCTCCTCGCGGGAGGGCACAGATACGCAGTATTTT	TRBV18	TRBJ2-3	NA	TRBD2
CSHNSGRAPNEQFF	TGCAGCCATAATAGCGGGAGGGCCCCTAATGAGCAGTTCTTC	TRBV29-1	TRBJ2-1	NA	TRBD2
CASSPGGAGQPQHF	TGTGCCAGCAGTCCAGGGGGCGCGGGACAGCCCCAGCATTTT	TRBV28	TRBJ1-5	NA	TRBD1
CASSISNQPQHF	TGTGCCAGCAGTATTAGCAATCAGCCCCAGCATTTT	TRBV7-2	TRBJ1-5	NA	NA
CASSPTSPHEQFF	TGTGCCAGTAGTCCGACTAGCCCTCATGAGCAGTTCTTC	TRBV19	TRBJ2-1	NA	TRBD2
CASSLVPGRKETQYF	TGTGCCAGCAGCTTAGTTCCAGGGAGAAAGGAGACCCAGTACTTC	TRBV7-6	TRBJ2-5	NA	NA
CASSLGLSSYNEQFF	TGTGCCAGCAGCTTAGGACTAAGCTCCTACAATGAGCAGTTCTTC	TRBV7-3	TRBJ2-1	NA	NA
CSSRDGTYEQYF	TGCAGCTCCCGGGACGGAACCTACGAGCAGTACTTC	TRBV29-1	TRBJ2-7	NA	NA
CASSQKGQTGETQYF	TGTGCCAGCAGTCAAAAGGGACAGACGGGGGAGACCCAGTACTTC	TRBV6-5	TRBJ2-5	NA	TRBD1
CASSTRWGGAGNQPQHF	TGTGCCAGCAGTACCCGGTGGGGGGGCGCGGGCAATCAGCCCCAGCATTTT	TRBV27	TRBJ1-5	few	NA
CAWKRYQETQYF	TGTGCCTGGAAGAGGTACCAAGAGACCCAGTACTTC	TRBV2	TRBJ2-5	once	NA
CASSQPGPTWGEAFF	TGTGCCAGCAGCCAACCGGGACCAACCTGGGGTGAAGCTTTCTTT	TRBV5-4	TRBJ1-1	few	NA
CASSPTLTGYNEQFF	TGCGCCAGCAGCCCTACCCTGACAGGCTACAATGAGCAGTTCTTC	TRBV5-1	TRBJ2-1	NA	NA
CASSHSGPDNEQFF	TGCGCCAGCAGCCACTCCGGGCCTGACAATGAGCAGTTCTTC	TRBV5-1	TRBJ2-1	NA	NA
CASNRPIGLTGGPGSDTQYF	TGCGCCAGCAACCGGCCCATCGGACTGACGGGAGGGCCAGGCTCAGATACGCAGTATTTT	TRBV4-1	TRBJ2-3	NA	TRBD2
CASSLADEQFF	TGTGCCAGCAGCCTCGCGGATGAGCAGTTCTTC	TRBV5-4	TRBJ2-1	NA	NA
CASSFLGSSGNTIYF	TGTGCCAGCAGCTTTCTCGGTAGCTCTGGAAACACCATATATTTT	TRBV5-6	TRBJ1-3	NA	NA
CSVTQGVNTEAFF	TGCAGCGTGACGCAAGGGGTGAACACTGAAGCTTTCTTT	TRBV29-1	TRBJ1-1	NA	NA
CASSVAGGGTNEKLFF	TGTGCCAGCAGCGTAGCTGGGGGGGGAACTAATGAAAAACTGTTTTTT	TRBV9	TRBJ1-4	NA	NA
CASSQKGLQVMSREYF	TGTGCCAGCAGTCAGAAAGGTCTACAGGTTATGTCCAGGGAGTACTTC	TRBV7-9	TRBJ2-7	NA	NA
CASSLGQGASYEQYF	TGTGCCAGCAGTTTAGGACAGGGCGCGTCCTACGAGCAGTACTTC	TRBV27	TRBJ2-7	NA	TRBD1
CASSLPSRGVEQYF	TGTGCCAGCAGTCTACCCTCCAGGGGTGTAGAGCAGTACTTC	TRBV2	TRBJ2-7	NA	NA
CASSRGLAGLTDTQYF	TGTGCCAGCAGCCGGGGACTAGCGGGGCTCACAGATACGCAGTATTTT	TRBV5-6	TRBJ2-3	NA	TRBD2
CASRGRIADTQYF	TGTGCCAGCAGAGGGAGGATCGCAGATACGCAGTATTTT	TRBV2	TRBJ2-3	once	NA
CASTILGTTTEAFF	TGTGCCAGCACCATTTTGGGGACAACCACTGAAGCTTTCTTT	TRBV2	TRBJ1-1	NA	NA
CASKRLLAGDEQFF	TGTGCCAGCAAAAGGTTACTAGCGGGAGATGAGCAGTTCTTC	TRBV27	TRBJ2-1	NA	TRBD2
CASSFYGPNYEQYF	TGTGCCAGCAGCTTCTACGGCCCTAACTACGAGCAGTACTTC	TRBV7-3	TRBJ2-7	NA	NA
CASSLKEGPGLSAEQFF	TGTGCCAGCAGCTTAAAGGAGGGGCCAGGACTTTCCGCCGAGCAGTTCTTC	TRBV7-3	TRBJ2-1	NA	NA
CASSPGLAGGPYNEQFF	TGTGCCAGCAGTCCGGGACTAGCGGGAGGGCCCTACAATGAGCAGTTCTTC	TRBV28	TRBJ2-1	NA	TRBD2
CASSLDGGAYGYTF	TGCGCCAGCAGCTTGGATGGGGGAGCCTATGGCTACACCTTC	TRBV5-1	TRBJ1-2	few	NA
CATRPGRQNTEAFF	TGCGCCACCAGACCGGGACGGCAGAACACTGAAGCTTTCTTT	TRBV5-1	TRBJ1-1	few	NA
CASSFSGLSLNEQFF	TGTGCCAGCAGCTTCTCGGGGCTATCTCTCAATGAGCAGTTCTTC	TRBV7-2	TRBJ2-1	NA	NA
CASSKQGARNTIYF	TGTGCCAGCAGCAAACAGGGGGCTCGAAACACCATATATTTT	TRBV9	TRBJ1-3	NA	TRBD1
CASSLYREDTQYF	TGTGCCAGCAGCTTATACCGGGAAGATACGCAGTATTTT	TRBV7-3	TRBJ2-3	NA	NA
CASSVWGSGELYEQYF	TGTGCCAGCAGCGTCTGGGGTAGCGGGGAACTCTACGAGCAGTACTTC	TRBV9	TRBJ2-7	few	TRBD2
CASSESDRLAYEQYF	TGTGCCAGCAGTGAATCTGATCGGCTGGCATACGAGCAGTACTTC	TRBV25-1	TRBJ2-7	NA	NA
CASSFIGGIPSTDTQYF	TGTGCCAGCAGCTTTATCGGCGGGATTCCTAGCACAGATACGCAGTATTTT	TRBV7-6	TRBJ2-3	NA	NA
CASKGASGNEQFF	TGTGCCAGCAAAGGGGCTAGCGGAAATGAGCAGTTCTTC	TRBV27	TRBJ2-1	NA	TRBD2
CASSPGLAGGQDEQFF	TGTGCCAGCTCACCGGGACTAGCGGGAGGGCAAGATGAGCAGTTCTTC	TRBV18	TRBJ2-1	NA	TRBD2
CSVERVGETYGYTF	TGCAGCGTTGAAAGGGTGGGAGAGACCTATGGCTACACCTTC	TRBV29-1	TRBJ1-2	NA	NA